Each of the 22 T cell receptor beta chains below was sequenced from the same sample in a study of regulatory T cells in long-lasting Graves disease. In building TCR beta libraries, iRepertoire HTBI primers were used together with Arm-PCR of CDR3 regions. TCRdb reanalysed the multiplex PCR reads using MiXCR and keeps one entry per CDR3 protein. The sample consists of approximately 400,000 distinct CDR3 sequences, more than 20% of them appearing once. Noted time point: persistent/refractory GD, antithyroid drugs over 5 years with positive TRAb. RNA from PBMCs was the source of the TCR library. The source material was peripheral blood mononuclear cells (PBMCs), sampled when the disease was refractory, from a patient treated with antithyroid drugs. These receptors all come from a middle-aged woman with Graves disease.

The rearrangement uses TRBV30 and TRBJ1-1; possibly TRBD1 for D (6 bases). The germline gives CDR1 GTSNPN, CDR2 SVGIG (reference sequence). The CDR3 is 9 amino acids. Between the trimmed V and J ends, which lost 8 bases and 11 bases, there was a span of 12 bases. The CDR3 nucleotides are TGTGCCGTTGGGGGCACCGCTTTCTTT. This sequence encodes CAVGGTAFF.

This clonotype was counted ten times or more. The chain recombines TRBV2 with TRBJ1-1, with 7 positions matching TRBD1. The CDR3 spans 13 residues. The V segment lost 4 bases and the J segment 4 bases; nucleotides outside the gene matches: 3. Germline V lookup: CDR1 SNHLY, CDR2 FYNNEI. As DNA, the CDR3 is TGTGCCAGCAGTGGACAGGGAATCACTGAAGCTTTCTTT. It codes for CASSGQGITEAFF.

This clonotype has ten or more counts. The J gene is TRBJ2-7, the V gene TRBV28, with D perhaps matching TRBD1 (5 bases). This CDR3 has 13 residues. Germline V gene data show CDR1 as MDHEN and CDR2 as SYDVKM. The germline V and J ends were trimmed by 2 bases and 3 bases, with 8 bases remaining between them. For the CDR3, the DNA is TGTGCCAGCAGTTTAAGACAGCACTACGAGCAGTACTTC. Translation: CASSLRQHYEQYF.

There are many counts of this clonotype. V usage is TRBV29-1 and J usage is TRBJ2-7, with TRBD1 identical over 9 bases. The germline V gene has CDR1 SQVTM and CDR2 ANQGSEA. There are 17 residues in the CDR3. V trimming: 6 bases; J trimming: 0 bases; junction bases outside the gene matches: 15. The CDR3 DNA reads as TGCAGCGTGGCCAATGGTGGAGGGACAGGGACCTCCTACGAGCAGTACTTC. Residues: CSVANGGGTGTSYEQYF.

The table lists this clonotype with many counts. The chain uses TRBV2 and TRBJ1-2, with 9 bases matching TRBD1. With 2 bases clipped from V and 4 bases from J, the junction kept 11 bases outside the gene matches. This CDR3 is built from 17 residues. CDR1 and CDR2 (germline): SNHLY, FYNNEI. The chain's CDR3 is CASSELGPGQGGYGYTF. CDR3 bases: TGTGCCAGCAGTGAATTAGGACCGGGACAGGGTGGCTATGGCTACACCTTC.

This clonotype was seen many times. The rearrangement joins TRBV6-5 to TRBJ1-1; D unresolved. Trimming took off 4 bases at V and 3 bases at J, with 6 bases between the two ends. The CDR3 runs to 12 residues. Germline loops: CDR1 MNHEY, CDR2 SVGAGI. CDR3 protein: CASSFGYTEAFF. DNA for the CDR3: TGTGCCAGCAGTTTTGGGTACACTGAAGCTTTCTTT.

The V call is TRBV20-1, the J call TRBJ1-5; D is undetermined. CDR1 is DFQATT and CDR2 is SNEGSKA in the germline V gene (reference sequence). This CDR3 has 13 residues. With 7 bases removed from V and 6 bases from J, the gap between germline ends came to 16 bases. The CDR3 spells CSVRAGGLQPQHF. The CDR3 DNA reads TGCAGTGTCCGGGCCGGTGGTCTTCAGCCCCAGCATTTT.

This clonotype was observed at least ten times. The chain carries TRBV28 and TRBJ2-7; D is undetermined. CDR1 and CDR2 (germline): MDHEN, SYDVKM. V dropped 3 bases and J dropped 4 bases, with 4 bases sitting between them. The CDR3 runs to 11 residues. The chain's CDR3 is CASSFEYEQYF. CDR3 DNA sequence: TGTGCCAGCAGTTTTGAATACGAGCAGTACTTC.

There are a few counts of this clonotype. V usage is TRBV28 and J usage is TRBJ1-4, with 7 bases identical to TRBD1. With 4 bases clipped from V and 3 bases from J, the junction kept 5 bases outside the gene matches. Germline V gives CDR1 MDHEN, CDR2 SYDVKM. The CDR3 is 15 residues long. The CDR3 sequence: CASSSDRRPNEKLFF. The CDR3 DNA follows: TGTGCCAGCAGTTCGGACAGGCGCCCTAATGAAAAACTGTTTTTT.

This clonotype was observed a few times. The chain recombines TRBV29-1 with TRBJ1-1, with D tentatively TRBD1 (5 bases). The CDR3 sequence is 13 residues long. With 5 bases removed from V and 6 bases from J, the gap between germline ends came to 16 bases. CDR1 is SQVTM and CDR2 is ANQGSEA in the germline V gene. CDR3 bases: TGCAGCGTTTCGAAACTGCGGGACGCTGAAGCTTTCTTT. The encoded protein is CSVSKLRDAEAFF.

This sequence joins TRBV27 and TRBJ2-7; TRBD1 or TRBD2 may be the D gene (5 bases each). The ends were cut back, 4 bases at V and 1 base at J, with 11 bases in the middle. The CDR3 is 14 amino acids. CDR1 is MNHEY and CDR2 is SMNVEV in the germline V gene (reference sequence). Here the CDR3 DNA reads TGTGCCAGCAGTTCCCTGGGGGAATCCTACGAGCAGTACTTC. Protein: CASSSLGESYEQYF.

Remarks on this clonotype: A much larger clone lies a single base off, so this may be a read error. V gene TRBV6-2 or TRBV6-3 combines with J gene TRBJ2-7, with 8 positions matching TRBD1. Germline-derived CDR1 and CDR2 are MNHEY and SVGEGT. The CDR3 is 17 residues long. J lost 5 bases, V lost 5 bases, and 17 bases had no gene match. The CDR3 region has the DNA TGTGCCAGCAGTGTATTAAGTAGCACAGGGGGTACCCACGAGCAGTACTTC. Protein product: CASSVLSSTGGTHEQYF.

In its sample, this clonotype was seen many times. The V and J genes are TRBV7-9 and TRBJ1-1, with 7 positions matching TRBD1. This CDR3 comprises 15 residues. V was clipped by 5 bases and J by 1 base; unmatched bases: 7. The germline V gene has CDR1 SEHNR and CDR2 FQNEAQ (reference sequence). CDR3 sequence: CASSPPGQTNTEAFF. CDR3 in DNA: TGTGCCAGCAGCCCACCGGGACAGACGAACACTGAAGCTTTCTTT.

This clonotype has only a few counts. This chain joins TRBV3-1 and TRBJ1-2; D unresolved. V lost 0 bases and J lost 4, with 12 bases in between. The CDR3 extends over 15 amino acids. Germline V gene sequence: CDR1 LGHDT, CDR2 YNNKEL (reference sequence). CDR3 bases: TGTGCCAGCAGCCAAGATCCTGGCAAGAGCTATGGCTACACCTTC. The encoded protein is CASSQDPGKSYGYTF.

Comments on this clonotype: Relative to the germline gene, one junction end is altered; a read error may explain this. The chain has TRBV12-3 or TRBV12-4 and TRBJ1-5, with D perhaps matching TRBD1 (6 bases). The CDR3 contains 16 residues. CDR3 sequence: CAGSQVGAYSNQPRHF. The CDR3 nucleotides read TGTGCCGGCAGCCAAGTGGGGGCATATAGCAATCAGCCCCGGCATTTT.

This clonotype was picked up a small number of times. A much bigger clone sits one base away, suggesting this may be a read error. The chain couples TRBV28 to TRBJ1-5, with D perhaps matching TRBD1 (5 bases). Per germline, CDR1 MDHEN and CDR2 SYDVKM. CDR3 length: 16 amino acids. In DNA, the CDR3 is TGTGCCGGCAGTTACTCGTGGAGGGCCGGGGGTCAGCCCCAGCATTTT. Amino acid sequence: CAGSYSWRAGGQPQHF.

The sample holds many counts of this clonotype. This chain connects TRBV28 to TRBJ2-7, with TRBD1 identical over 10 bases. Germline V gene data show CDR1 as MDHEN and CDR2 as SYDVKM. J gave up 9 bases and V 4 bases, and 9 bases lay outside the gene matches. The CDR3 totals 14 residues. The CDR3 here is CASSSGQGTRGQYF. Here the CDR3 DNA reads TGTGCCAGCAGTTCGGGACAGGGGACTCGCGGGCAGTACTTC.

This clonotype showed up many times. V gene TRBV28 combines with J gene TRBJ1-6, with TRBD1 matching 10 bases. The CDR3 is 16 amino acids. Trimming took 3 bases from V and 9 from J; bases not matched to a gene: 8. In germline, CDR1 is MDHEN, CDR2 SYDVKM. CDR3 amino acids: CASSLPSTGGLSPLHF. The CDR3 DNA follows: TGTGCCAGCAGTTTGCCCTCGACAGGGGGCCTTTCACCCCTCCACTTT.

CDR3 bases: TGTGCCAGCAGCGTAGCCGGGAGCACAGATACGCAGTATTTT. It yields the protein CASSVAGSTDTQYF. This sequence joins TRBV9 and TRBJ2-3; D unclear. The ends were cut back, 0 bases at V and 0 bases at J, with 5 bases in the middle. This CDR3 has 14 amino acids. The germline CDR1 and CDR2 sequences are SGDLS and YYNGEE.

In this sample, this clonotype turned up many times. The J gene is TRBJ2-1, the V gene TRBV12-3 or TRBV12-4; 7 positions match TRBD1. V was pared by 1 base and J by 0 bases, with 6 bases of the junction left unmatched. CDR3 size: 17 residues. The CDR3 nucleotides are TGTGCCAGCAGTTTAGTAGTCAGGGGGAGCTCCTACAATGAGCAGTTCTTC. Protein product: CASSLVVRGSSYNEQFF.

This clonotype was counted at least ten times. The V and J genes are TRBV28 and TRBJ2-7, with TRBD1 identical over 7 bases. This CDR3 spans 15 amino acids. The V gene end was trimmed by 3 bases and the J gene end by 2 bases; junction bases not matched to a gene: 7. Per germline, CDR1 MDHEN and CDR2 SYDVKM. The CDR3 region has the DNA TGTGCCAGCAGTTTGGTCGGGACAGCTCCCTACGAGCAGTACTTC. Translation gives CASSLVGTAPYEQYF. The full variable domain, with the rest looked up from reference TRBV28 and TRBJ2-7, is DVKVTQSSRYLVKRTGEKVFLECVQDMDHENMFWYRQDPGLGLRLIYFSYDVKMKEKGDIPEGYSVSREKKERFSLILESASTNQTSMYLCASSLVGTAPYEQYFGPGTRLTVT.

The CDR3 sequence is CASSPIYAGQETQYF. The DNA of the CDR3 is TGTGCCAGCTCACCCATCTATGCGGGACAAGAGACCCAGTACTTC. The rearrangement links TRBV18 to TRBJ2-5, with TRBD2 as a possible D gene (6 bases). Trimming took 3 bases from V and 2 from J, leaving 13 bases between them. Germline V gene lookup returns CDR1 KGHSH and CDR2 LQKENI. The CDR3 is 15 amino acids. Drawing the rest from reference TRBV18 and TRBJ2-5, the complete variable domain is NAGVMQNPRHLVRRRGQEARLRCSPMKGHSHVYWYRQLPEEGLKFMVYLQKENIIDESGMPKERFSAEFPKEGPSILRIQQVVRGDSAAYFCASSPIYAGQETQYFGPGTRLLVL.